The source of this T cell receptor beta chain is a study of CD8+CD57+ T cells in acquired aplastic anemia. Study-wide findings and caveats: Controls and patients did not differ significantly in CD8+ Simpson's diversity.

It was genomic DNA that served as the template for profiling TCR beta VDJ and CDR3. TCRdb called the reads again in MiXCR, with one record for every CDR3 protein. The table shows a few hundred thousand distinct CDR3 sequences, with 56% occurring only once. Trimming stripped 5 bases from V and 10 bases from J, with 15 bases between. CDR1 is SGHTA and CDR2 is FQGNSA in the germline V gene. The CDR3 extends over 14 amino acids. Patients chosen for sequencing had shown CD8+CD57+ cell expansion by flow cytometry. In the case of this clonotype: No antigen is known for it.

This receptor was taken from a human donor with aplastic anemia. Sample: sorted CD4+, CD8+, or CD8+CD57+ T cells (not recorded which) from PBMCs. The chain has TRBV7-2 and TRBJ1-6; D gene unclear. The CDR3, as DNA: TGTGCCAGCAGCCCCCGGGCCCGAGGGTCACCCCTCCACTTT. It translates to CASSPRARGSPLHF.